A selection of T cell receptor beta chains follows, all from one sample in a study of blood T cell repertoires in COVID-19. Some clones are missing from TCRdb's copy, which holds only in-frame ones; the method was immunoSEQ multiplex PCR. The sample consists of about 41,000 clones, 70% to 90% of them appearing once. Input material: peripheral blood. All receptors come from a human donor in a cohort sampled during active COVID-19. The CDR3 runs from the conserved cysteine through the conserved F or W. D genes are given only for firm matches. A row's size may be missing; if present it is once, few, many or a size class.

j_gene: TRBJ1-2
abundance: -
d_gene: -
v_gene: TRBV6-5
CDR3nt: TGTGCCAGCAGTTACTCAGGGGCAGGGCTTGGCTATGGCTACACCTTC
CDR3aa: CASSYSGAGLGYGYTF

j_gene: TRBJ1-5
abundance: -
d_gene: -
v_gene: TRBV19
CDR3nt: TGTGCCAGCCATCGACAGGCGAATCAGCCCCAGCATTTT
CDR3aa: CASHRQANQPQHF

j_gene: TRBJ2-7
abundance: few
d_gene: -
v_gene: TRBV7-9
CDR3nt: TGTGCCAGCAGCGACAGTGATCCCCCTACGATCGGGCAGTACTTC
CDR3aa: CASSDSDPPTIGQYF

j_gene: TRBJ1-1
abundance: -
d_gene: TRBD1
v_gene: TRBV6-5
CDR3nt: TGTGCCAGCAGTCCTCTAGACAGGGAGCCTGAAGCTTTCTTT
CDR3aa: CASSPLDREPEAFF

j_gene: TRBJ2-3
abundance: -
d_gene: TRBD2
v_gene: TRBV19
CDR3nt: TGTGCCAGTAGTACTGGACTAGCGGGAAGCACAGATACGCAGTATTTT
CDR3aa: CASSTGLAGSTDTQYF

j_gene: TRBJ2-7
abundance: few
d_gene: TRBD1
v_gene: TRBV19
CDR3nt: TGTGCCAGTAGTATGGGGACAGGGCAAAGCTCCTACGAGCAGTACTTC
CDR3aa: CASSMGTGQSSYEQYF

j_gene: TRBJ2-7
abundance: -
d_gene: -
v_gene: TRBV2
CDR3nt: TGTGCCAGCCAAGTTTGGCACGAGCAGTACTTC
CDR3aa: CASQVWHEQYF

j_gene: TRBJ2-7
abundance: -
d_gene: -
v_gene: TRBV5-5
CDR3nt: TGTGCCAGCAGCTTAGACAGTCCCTACGAGCAGTACTTC
CDR3aa: CASSLDSPYEQYF

j_gene: TRBJ2-5
abundance: -
d_gene: TRBD2
v_gene: TRBV2
CDR3nt: TGTGCCAGCAGACCAGCACGAGGGAGGGCCCGAGAGACCCAGTACTTC
CDR3aa: CASRPARGRARETQYF

j_gene: TRBJ1-1
abundance: -
d_gene: -
v_gene: TRBV11-3
CDR3nt: TGTGCCAGCAGCTTGGGCCAAAGAACGAACACTGAAGCTTTCTTT
CDR3aa: CASSLGQRTNTEAFF

j_gene: TRBJ1-1
abundance: -
d_gene: -
v_gene: TRBV5-1
CDR3nt: TGCGCCAGCAGCTTGGATTCCCGAGCTTTCTTT
CDR3aa: CASSLDSRAFF

j_gene: TRBJ1-6
abundance: -
d_gene: TRBD1
v_gene: TRBV5-1
CDR3nt: TGCGCCAGCAGCATGACAGGGTCGGATTCACCCCTCCACTTT
CDR3aa: CASSMTGSDSPLHF

j_gene: TRBJ2-7
abundance: -
d_gene: TRBD1
v_gene: TRBV25-1
CDR3nt: TGTGCCAGCAGTGCCCCCGGGACAGGGACTTACGAGCAGTACTTC
CDR3aa: CASSAPGTGTYEQYF

j_gene: TRBJ1-1
abundance: -
d_gene: TRBD1
v_gene: TRBV5-1
CDR3nt: TGCGCCAGCAGCGCGGGACAGACCTGGATGAACACTGAAGCTTTCTTT
CDR3aa: CASSAGQTWMNTEAFF

j_gene: TRBJ1-1
abundance: -
d_gene: -
v_gene: TRBV10-2
CDR3nt: TGCGCCAGCAGTGAGTTCGGGGGGCCCGAAGCTTTCTTT
CDR3aa: CASSEFGGPEAFF

j_gene: TRBJ2-7
abundance: -
d_gene: TRBD1
v_gene: TRBV10-1
CDR3nt: TGCGCCAGCAGTGACCCCCGGGACAGGGGCAACGAGCAGTACTTC
CDR3aa: CASSDPRDRGNEQYF

j_gene: TRBJ1-4
abundance: -
d_gene: TRBD1
v_gene: TRBV7-6
CDR3nt: TGTGCCAGCAGCTTACAATCCCCGGCCGGGACAGGATACGAAAAACTGTTTTTT
CDR3aa: CASSLQSPAGTGYEKLFF

j_gene: TRBJ2-2
abundance: -
d_gene: TRBD1
v_gene: TRBV28
CDR3nt: TGTGCCACAAGGGGCTCCGGGACAGGGGGCTTGGGATTCACCGGGGAGCTGTTTTTT
CDR3aa: CATRGSGTGGLGFTGELFF

j_gene: TRBJ2-1
abundance: -
d_gene: -
v_gene: TRBV4-2
CDR3nt: TGTGCCAGCAGCCAAGAGGGGACGGGAGAGTACTACAATGAGCAGTTCTTC
CDR3aa: CASSQEGTGEYYNEQFF

j_gene: TRBJ2-7
abundance: -
d_gene: TRBD2
v_gene: TRBV6-1
CDR3nt: TGTGCCAGCAGTGACGCGGGACTAGCGGGGGATCCAGAACACTACGAGCAGTACTTC
CDR3aa: CASSDAGLAGDPEHYEQYF

j_gene: TRBJ1-3
abundance: -
d_gene: TRBD1
v_gene: TRBV7-3
CDR3nt: TGTGCCAGCAGCTTTCCGGGACAGTTATCTGGAAACACCATATATTTT
CDR3aa: CASSFPGQLSGNTIYF

j_gene: TRBJ1-2
abundance: -
d_gene: -
v_gene: TRBV5-6
CDR3nt: TGTGCCAGCAGCTTGGGAGAGGGTAACTATGGCTACACCTTC
CDR3aa: CASSLGEGNYGYTF

j_gene: TRBJ2-1
abundance: -
d_gene: -
v_gene: TRBV7-9
CDR3nt: TGTGCCAGCAGCCGTGATGCGGGGGCGCGGGATGAGCAGTTCTTC
CDR3aa: CASSRDAGARDEQFF

j_gene: TRBJ2-2
abundance: once
d_gene: -
v_gene: TRBV4-2
CDR3nt: TGTGCCAGCAGCCAAAGAAGCGGAGATGGTGCCGGGGAGCTGTTTTTT
CDR3aa: CASSQRSGDGAGELFF

j_gene: TRBJ2-5
abundance: -
d_gene: -
v_gene: TRBV6-1
CDR3nt: TGTGCCAGCAGTGAAGGCGGGGTCAGTGCAGGAGGTTGGGACCAAGAGACCCAGTACTTC
CDR3aa: CASSEGGVSAGGWDQETQYF

j_gene: TRBJ1-1
abundance: -
d_gene: -
v_gene: TRBV10-3
CDR3nt: TGTGCCATCAGTGCGCAAGGCGGGTTGAACACTGAAGCTTTCTTT
CDR3aa: CAISAQGGLNTEAFF

j_gene: TRBJ1-5
abundance: -
d_gene: -
v_gene: TRBV10-2
CDR3nt: TGCGCCAGCAGTGTAGCCGGAGGCAATCAGCCCCAGCATTTT
CDR3aa: CASSVAGGNQPQHF

j_gene: TRBJ2-7
abundance: -
d_gene: TRBD2
v_gene: TRBV7-8
CDR3nt: TGTGCCAGCAGCGAGCAGACTAGCGGGAGCAACGAGCAGTACTTC
CDR3aa: CASSEQTSGSNEQYF

j_gene: TRBJ1-1
abundance: -
d_gene: TRBD1
v_gene: TRBV30
CDR3nt: TGTGCCTGGGGATTCCCACAGGGGATTGCTTTCTTT
CDR3aa: CAWGFPQGIAFF

j_gene: TRBJ1-1
abundance: -
d_gene: -
v_gene: TRBV7-9
CDR3nt: TGTGCCAGCAGCCCCCGGGAGGGTGGCACTGAAGCTTTCTTT
CDR3aa: CASSPREGGTEAFF

j_gene: TRBJ1-4
abundance: few
d_gene: -
v_gene: TRBV6-1
CDR3nt: TGTGCCAGCAGTGATCCAGACGACTACCCAACAACTAATGAAAAACTGTTTTTT
CDR3aa: CASSDPDDYPTTNEKLFF

j_gene: TRBJ2-1
abundance: -
d_gene: -
v_gene: TRBV5-1
CDR3nt: TGCGCCAGCAGCTTACGTATCCCAGGCAATGAGCAGTTCTTC
CDR3aa: CASSLRIPGNEQFF

j_gene: TRBJ1-1
abundance: -
d_gene: TRBD1
v_gene: TRBV11-2
CDR3nt: TGTGCCAGCAGCTTAGGGGACAGCACTGAAGCTTTCTTT
CDR3aa: CASSLGDSTEAFF

j_gene: TRBJ2-3
abundance: -
d_gene: TRBD1
v_gene: TRBV2
CDR3nt: TGTGCCAGCAGACTAGACAGGGGGGGGACAGATACGCAGTATTTT
CDR3aa: CASRLDRGGTDTQYF

j_gene: TRBJ2-7
abundance: -
d_gene: TRBD2
v_gene: TRBV9
CDR3nt: TGTGCCAGCAGCGAGGGACTAGCGGGAGCCGAGCAGTACTTC
CDR3aa: CASSEGLAGAEQYF

j_gene: TRBJ2-3
abundance: -
d_gene: TRBD1
v_gene: TRBV2
CDR3nt: TGTGCCAGCAGTGTGTGGGACAGGGAATCAGATACGCAGTATTTT
CDR3aa: CASSVWDRESDTQYF

j_gene: TRBJ1-4
abundance: -
d_gene: -
v_gene: TRBV19
CDR3nt: TGTGCCACAAAGGGGGATTTGGATGAAAAACTGTTTTTT
CDR3aa: CATKGDLDEKLFF

j_gene: TRBJ2-1
abundance: -
d_gene: TRBD1
v_gene: TRBV28
CDR3nt: TGTGCCAGCACCCTACAGGGGACCTACAATGAGCAGTTCTTC
CDR3aa: CASTLQGTYNEQFF

j_gene: TRBJ2-7
abundance: few
d_gene: -
v_gene: TRBV30
CDR3nt: TGTGCCTGGAGTAACTGGAAGGGGTACGAGCAGTACTTC
CDR3aa: CAWSNWKGYEQYF

j_gene: TRBJ1-1
abundance: -
d_gene: -
v_gene: TRBV28
CDR3nt: TGTGCCAGCAGTTCCACCACAGGGAAGAGCACTGAAGCTTTCTTT
CDR3aa: CASSSTTGKSTEAFF

j_gene: TRBJ2-1
abundance: -
d_gene: -
v_gene: TRBV20-1
CDR3nt: TGCAGTGCCCCCCTAGTGAACGAGCAGTTCTTC
CDR3aa: CSAPLVNEQFF

j_gene: TRBJ1-2
abundance: -
d_gene: TRBD1
v_gene: TRBV28
CDR3nt: TGTGCCAGCGGGGGACAGGCTAACTATGGCTACACCTTC
CDR3aa: CASGGQANYGYTF

j_gene: TRBJ2-7
abundance: -
d_gene: -
v_gene: TRBV7-3
CDR3nt: TGTGCCAGCAGCTTAACGTGGGCGGGGAAGGTCGAGCAGTACTTC
CDR3aa: CASSLTWAGKVEQYF

j_gene: TRBJ1-3
abundance: once
d_gene: TRBD1
v_gene: TRBV11-2
CDR3nt: TGTGCCAGCAGCGCAATCCGGGACAGGAGGTCCGGAAACACCATATATTTT
CDR3aa: CASSAIRDRRSGNTIYF

j_gene: TRBJ1-3
abundance: -
d_gene: -
v_gene: TRBV12-3/TRBV12-4
CDR3nt: TGTGCCAACAATGCAGGAAACACCATATATTTT
CDR3aa: CANNAGNTIYF

j_gene: TRBJ1-1
abundance: -
d_gene: TRBD1
v_gene: TRBV5-1
CDR3nt: TGCGCCAGCAGCTCGCAAACAGGGGGCTCGGTCACTGAAGCTTTCTTT
CDR3aa: CASSSQTGGSVTEAFF

j_gene: TRBJ2-3
abundance: -
d_gene: TRBD1
v_gene: TRBV5-1
CDR3nt: TGCGCCAGCAGCTTGGCCGACAGGGCCGACACAGATACGCAGTATTTT
CDR3aa: CASSLADRADTDTQYF